The 27 T cell receptor beta chains in this list originate from one sample, sequenced in a study of blood T cells in healthy people across ages. With a J-beta primer mix and a sample-barcoded 5' primer, a second PCR ran 7 to 11 cycles. TCRdb re-called the 5' RACE reads with MiXCR, one entry per CDR3 protein. The table lists some 670,000 distinct CDR3 sequences, around 50% of them singletons. The sample taken for sequencing was blood. Every receptor here comes from a woman older than 75 in good health.

This clonotype was counted only a few times. CDR3 in DNA: TGTGCCAGCAGCTTCCAGGGGGCGAGAGAGACCCAGTACTTC. This translates into CASSFQGARETQYF. V usage is TRBV7-2 and J usage is TRBJ2-5; 8 bases map to TRBD1. The CDR3 consists of 14 residues. Germline V gene lookup returns CDR1 SGHTA and CDR2 FQGNSA. After removal of 3 bases from V and 4 bases from J, the junction contained 4 bases not matched to a gene. Full variable domain (outside the CDR3, taken from reference TRBV7-2 and TRBJ2-5): GAGVSQSPSNKVTEKGKDVELRCDPISGHTALYWYRQSLGQGLEFLIYFQGNSAPDKSGLPSDRFSAERTGGSVSTLTIQRTQQEDSAVYLCASSFQGARETQYFGPGTRLLVL.

This chain links TRBV15 with TRBJ1-2; tentatively, D is TRBD1 (5 bases). Trimming shortened V by 8 bases and J by 5 bases, and 15 bases separated the two germline ends. CDR1 is LNHNV and CDR2 is YYDKDF in the germline V gene (reference sequence). This CDR3 region has 13 residues. CDR3 in DNA: TGTGCCACCCAAGGCAGGGATGGGTATGGCTACACCTTC. Its protein is CATQGRDGYGYTF.

The sample holds a few counts of this clonotype. DNA of the CDR3: TGTGCCTGGAGTGGTAATGGGGTTATTGGCTACACCTTC. Translated: CAWSGNGVIGYTF. The chain couples TRBV30 to TRBJ1-2; no reliable D call. The germline gives CDR1 GTSNPN, CDR2 SVGIG (reference sequence). This CDR3 contains 13 residues. Between the trimmed V and J ends, which lost 1 base and 7 bases, there was a span of 13 bases.

The chain recombines TRBV4-2 with TRBJ2-3; D possibly uses TRBD1 or TRBD2 (5 bases each). Looked up from germline, CDR1 is LGHNA and CDR2 is YNFKEQ. This CDR3 is built from 17 residues. V was clipped by 1 base and J by 3 bases, with 17 bases between them. The CDR3 coding sequence is TGTGCCAGCAGCCAAGGATTGGGGGTAGGGGAAACAGATACGCAGTATTTT. Protein: CASSQGLGVGETDTQYF.

A note on this clonotype: One end of the junction is discordant with germline, which a read error may explain. The V call is TRBV6-5, the J call TRBJ1-6; D remains ambiguous. The germline V gene has CDR1 MNHEY and CDR2 SVGAGI. This CDR3 comprises 18 residues. CDR3 amino acids: CASSYSSEPSSYSSPLHF. The CDR3 coding sequence is TGTGCCAGCAGTTACTCGAGTGAGCCCAGCTCCTATAGTTCACCCCTCCACTTT.

This chain uses TRBV28 with TRBJ2-4; 9 nucleotides align to TRBD1. Germline V gene sequence: CDR1 MDHEN, CDR2 SYDVKM. The trim removed 6 bases at V and 13 bases at J, leaving 10 bases unmatched. The CDR3 totals 13 residues. The CDR3 region has the DNA TGTGCCAGCAGCCGGGGACAGGGCCACAAGCAGTACTTC. This gives the protein CASSRGQGHKQYF.

In the case of this clonotype: Compared with germline, one end of the junction differs, possibly owing to a read error. The rearrangement joins TRBV13 to TRBJ2-1, with D uncertain. In germline, CDR1 is PRHDT, CDR2 FYEKMQ (reference sequence). This CDR3 has 13 residues. The CDR3 sequence is CASSFTEINKQFF. The CDR3 bases are TGTGCCAGCAGCTTCACTGAGATCAATAAGCAGTTCTTC.

This chain joins TRBV6-5 and TRBJ2-5, with D uncertain. V dropped 4 bases and J dropped 3 bases, with 9 bases sitting between them. The CDR3 loop spans 13 amino acids. The V gene's germline CDR1 is MNHEY and CDR2 SVGAGI. The CDR3 DNA sequence: TGTGCCAGCAGTTGGCAAGGCAAAGAGACCCAGTACTTC. It codes for CASSWQGKETQYF.

This sequence joins TRBV11-2 and TRBJ2-5; possible D gene TRBD1, 7 bases. The CDR3 runs to 15 residues. V dropped 1 base and J dropped 11 bases, with 20 bases sitting between them. Germline lookup yields CDR1 SGHAT and CDR2 FQNNGV. CDR3 loop: CASSLAEGARYEQYF. The CDR3 DNA sequence: TGTGCCAGCAGCTTAGCGGAGGGGGCAAGGTATGAGCAGTACTTC.

There are many counts of this clonotype. This rearrangement joins TRBV7-9 to TRBJ1-6; TRBD1 aligns across 10 bases. The germline V gene encodes CDR1 SEHNR and CDR2 FQNEAQ (reference sequence). The length of the CDR3 is 14 residues. V lost 6 bases, J lost 7 bases, and 3 bases stayed unmatched. CDR3 region: CASRETGGNSPLHF. The CDR3 DNA reads as TGTGCCAGCAGAGAGACAGGGGGCAATTCACCCCTCCACTTT.

The V and J genes are TRBV29-1 and TRBJ1-5; D may be TRBD1 (6 bases). The CDR3 covers 13 residues. The germline gives CDR1 SQVTM, CDR2 ANQGSEA. Trimming shortened V by 6 bases and J by 5 bases, and 14 bases separated the two germline ends. This CDR3 reads CSVQTGWDQPQHF. The CDR3 DNA reads as TGCAGCGTGCAAACAGGGTGGGATCAGCCCCAGCATTTT.

As concerns this clonotype: This may be a read error: a much more frequent sequence differs by one nucleotide. The CDR3 is CAISGEGSDNEQFF. CDR3 coding DNA: TGTGCCATCAGTGGTGAGGGCTCCGACAATGAGCAGTTCTTC. This chain joins TRBV10-3 and TRBJ2-1, with TRBD2 as a possible D gene (5 bases). The CDR3 extends over 14 amino acids. Germline-derived CDR1 and CDR2 are ENHRY and SYGVKD.

This clonotype was counted between two and nine times. The rearrangement links TRBV28 to TRBJ2-5, with 11 positions matching TRBD2. J gave up 4 bases and V 7 bases, and 11 bases lay outside the gene matches. Germline CDR1 reads MDHEN; CDR2 reads SYDVKM. The CDR3 loop spans 16 amino acids. The CDR3 sequence is CASTPTGTSGRETQYF. In nucleotides, the CDR3 is TGTGCCAGCACCCCGACCGGGACTAGCGGTCGAGAGACCCAGTACTTC.

Remarks on this clonotype: A much larger clone differs by one base, so this may be a read error. The chain combines TRBV14 with TRBJ1-2; D is ambiguous. The CDR3 is 13 residues long. Germline V gene lookup returns CDR1 SGHDN and CDR2 FVKESK. V dropped 0 bases and J dropped 10 bases, with 12 bases sitting between them. CDR3 protein: CASSQDQRFVYTF. As DNA, the CDR3 is TGTGCCAGCAGCCAAGATCAACGGTTTGTCTACACCTTC. The whole variable domain, filled in from reference TRBV14 and TRBJ1-2, reads EAGVTQFPSHSVIEKGQTVTLRCDPISGHDNLYWYRRVMGKEIKFLLHFVKESKQDESGMPNNRFLAERTGGTYSTLKVQPAELEDSGVYFCASSQDQRFVYTFGSGTRLTVV.

Turning to this clonotype: This may come from a read error, since a much larger clone is one base off. The chain combines TRBV3-1 with TRBJ2-1, with 7 nucleotides matching TRBD1. The CDR3 totals 14 residues. Germline lookup yields CDR1 LGHDT and CDR2 YNNKEL (reference sequence). The CDR3 bases are TGTGCCAGCAACCAAGAGGGGGCGCGTGGTGAGCAGTTCTTC. Its protein is CASNQEGARGEQFF.

A note on this clonotype: A much bigger clone sits one base away, suggesting this may be a read error. As DNA, the CDR3 is TGTGCCAGCAGCGTCCAGGGTAACTACAATGAGCAGTACTTC. Protein sequence: CASSVQGNYNEQYF. This chain connects TRBV9 to TRBJ2-7, with a possible D match to TRBD1 (5 bases). The CDR3 length is 14 residues. Between the trimmed V and J ends, which lost 2 bases and 7 bases, there was a span of 16 bases. CDR1 and CDR2 from the germline V gene are SGDLS and YYNGEE.

In DNA, the CDR3 is TGTGCCAGTAGTGACGCGATAAGACTAAACATTCAGTACTTC. Protein sequence: CASSDAIRLNIQYF. The rearrangement uses TRBV19 and TRBJ2-4; no firm D call. Germline V gene sequence: CDR1 LNHDA, CDR2 SQIVND (reference sequence). V lost 5 bases, J lost 6 bases, and 14 bases lay in between. The CDR3 sequence is 14 residues long.

The rearrangement joins TRBV9 to TRBJ2-5; 9 positions match TRBD2. V was pared by 3 bases and J by 2 bases, with 8 bases of the junction left unmatched. CDR3 length equals 16 residues. Germline assignment: CDR1 SGDLS and CDR2 YYNGEE. The CDR3 DNA follows: TGTGCCAGCAGCGCTTTAGCGGGGGCCCTTCAAGAGACCCAGTACTTC. Its translation is CASSALAGALQETQYF.

This clonotype was counted between two and nine times. The chain is built from TRBV24-1 and TRBJ2-1; TRBD2 aligns across 13 bases. CDR3 size: 21 residues. V lost 3 bases to trimming and J lost 0 bases; unmatched junction nucleotides: 13. Per the germline V gene, CDR1 is KGHDR and CDR2 is SFDVKD. CDR3 sequence reads: CATSDPDRLAGGRSSYNEQFF. Here the CDR3 DNA reads TGTGCCACCAGTGATCCGGACCGACTAGCGGGGGGCCGGAGCTCCTACAATGAGCAGTTCTTC.

This clonotype has ten or more counts. The J gene is TRBJ2-1, the V gene TRBV7-8; the D gene is possibly TRBD1 (6 bases). Germline V lookup: CDR1 SGHVS, CDR2 FQNEAQ. The CDR3 is 15 amino acids. The V and J ends lost 4 bases and 8 bases respectively, with 18 bases between them. CDR3 amino acids: CASSSYREGDDEQFF. The CDR3 DNA reads as TGTGCCAGCAGCTCCTACAGGGAAGGGGACGATGAGCAGTTCTTC.

This clonotype was seen many times. J is TRBJ2-2 and V is TRBV6-5, with 9 bases identical to TRBD2. The CDR3 contains 15 residues. Germline V lookup: CDR1 MNHEY, CDR2 SVGAGI. With 6 bases clipped from V and 0 bases from J, the junction kept 2 bases outside the gene matches. The CDR3 is CASRRGGANTGELFF. Written as DNA, the CDR3 is TGTGCCAGCAGGCGGGGGGGCGCGAACACCGGGGAGCTGTTTTTT.

The chain joins TRBV6-5 to TRBJ1-2; unclear D gene. This CDR3 comprises 20 residues. V dropped 0 bases and J dropped 6 bases, with 29 bases sitting between them. In germline, CDR1 is MNHEY, CDR2 SVGAGI. CDR3 sequence: CASSYSIWRGVGLGNHGYTF. CDR3 in DNA: TGTGCCAGCAGTTACTCGATTTGGCGTGGCGTCGGGTTGGGGAACCATGGCTACACCTTC.

This clonotype has more than one count but fewer than ten. The junction differs from germline at one of its ends, possibly a read error. The V gene is TRBV5-1, the J gene TRBJ2-2; 9 bases are shared with TRBD1. The germline V gene has CDR1 SGHRS and CDR2 YFSETQ. The CDR3 is made up of 14 amino acids. CDR3 bases: TGTGCCAGCAGTTCACCACAGGGGGCGGGGGAGCTGTTTTTT. It encodes CASSSPQGAGELFF. Combining the CDR3 with reference TRBV5-1 and TRBJ2-2 gives the whole variable domain KAGVTQTPRYLIKTRGQQVTLSCSPISGHRSVSWYQQTPGQGLQFLFEYFSETQRNKGNFPGRFSGRQFSNSRSEMNVSTLELGDSALYLCASSSPQGAGELFFGEGSRLTVL.

Remarks on this clonotype: This may be a read error, as it is one base from a much larger clone. V and J are TRBV5-1 and TRBJ2-5; the D is unclear. Germline assignment: CDR1 SGHRS and CDR2 YFSETQ. CDR3 length: 14 residues. CDR3 bases: TGCGCCAGCAGCCCCGGTGGTACACAAGAGACCCAGTGCTTC. Its translation is CASSPGGTQETQCF.

V and J are TRBV7-2 and TRBJ2-3; TRBD2 matches at 9 bases. The CDR3 extends over 15 amino acids. V lost 3 bases to trimming and J lost 2 bases; unmatched junction nucleotides: 3. Germline CDR1 and CDR2: SGHTA and FQGNSA. The CDR3 loop is CASSLTSGPTDTQYF. The CDR3 DNA follows: TGTGCCAGCAGCTTGACTAGCGGTCCCACAGATACGCAGTATTTT.

This clonotype showed up many times. This chain links TRBV29-1 with TRBJ1-1, with D unresolved. The CDR3 consists of 15 residues. V lost 5 bases, J lost 1 base, and 17 bases lay in between. Per the germline V gene, CDR1 is SQVTM and CDR2 is ANQGSEA. DNA for the CDR3: TGCAGCGTTCAGGATTGGGAGATCCGGAACACTGAAGCTTTCTTT. Protein sequence: CSVQDWEIRNTEAFF.

This clonotype came up many times. This chain connects TRBV27 to TRBJ2-7, with 9 bases that match TRBD1. CDR1 is MNHEY, CDR2 SMNVEV, per germline (reference sequence). The CDR3 is 13 residues long. J lost 4 bases, V lost 10 bases, and 8 bases had no gene match. The CDR3 region is CATNRDRAYEQYF. In DNA form, the CDR3 reads TGTGCCACTAACCGGGACAGGGCGTACGAGCAGTACTTC.